This is a list of T cell receptor beta chains from one sample in a study of blood T cell repertoires in COVID-19. TCRdb's copy holds only in-frame clones and misses some; the assay was immunoSEQ multiplex PCR. Counted here are 95,000 to 150,000 clones, 82% occurring once; the ten biggest clones make up more than 4.5%. Sequencing was performed on peripheral blood. The origin of the receptors is a woman between 70 and 85 years old with acute or convalescent COVID-19. The CDR3 runs from the conserved cysteine through the conserved F or W. The D gene is left open where the match is weak. The listing skips clone size in some rows; elsewhere it reads once, few, many or a size class.

NA,NA,TRBV20-1,TRBJ1-2,CSAGDYGYTF,TGCAGTGCAGGGGACTATGGCTACACCTTC
NA,NA,TRBV7-2,TRBJ2-6,CASSFPLSGANVLTF,TGTGCCAGCAGCTTTCCTCTCTCTGGGGCCAACGTCCTGACTTTC
NA,NA,TRBV6-2/TRBV6-3,TRBJ1-2,CASSYYGGYDGYTF,TGTGCCAGCAGTTACTACGGAGGATACGATGGCTACACCTTC
NA,NA,TRBV4-1,TRBJ2-1,CASTRNEGREQFF,TGCGCCAGCACCCGAAACGAGGGCCGCGAGCAGTTCTTC
TRBD1,once,TRBV5-1,TRBJ2-3,CASSFGQAGTDTQYF,TGCGCCAGCAGCTTCGGACAGGCAGGCACAGATACGCAGTATTTT
TRBD2,NA,TRBV14,TRBJ2-3,CASSQGGAGRTDTQYF,TGTGCCAGCAGCCAAGGAGGAGCGGGGCGCACAGATACGCAGTATTTT
TRBD2,NA,TRBV5-1,TRBJ2-4,CASSPGSGGGDIQYF,TGCGCCAGCAGCCCGGGGAGCGGGGGGGGTGACATTCAGTACTTC
NA,NA,TRBV7-8,TRBJ2-5,CASSFRQLEYF,TGTGCCAGCAGCTTCCGACAACTTGAATACTTC
TRBD1,NA,TRBV2,TRBJ1-4,CASRKEGARGEKLFF,TGTGCCAGCAGGAAAGAGGGGGCACGAGGGGAAAAACTGTTTTTT
TRBD1,NA,TRBV6-5,TRBJ1-1,CASSSDRRHGDTEAFF,TGTGCCAGCAGTTCGGACAGGCGCCACGGGGACACTGAAGCTTTCTTT
NA,NA,TRBV6-2/TRBV6-3,TRBJ2-1,CASSYGKNEQFF,TGTGCCAGCAGTTACGGCAAAAATGAGCAGTTCTTC
NA,NA,TRBV5-5,TRBJ2-3,CASSLLAGSNTQYF,TGTGCCAGCAGCTTGTTAGCAGGGTCGAATACGCAGTATTTT
TRBD2,NA,TRBV9,TRBJ2-7,CASSELSGGLSEQYF,TGTGCCAGCAGCGAGTTAAGCGGGGGGCTGTCTGAGCAGTACTTC
NA,NA,TRBV3-1/TRBV3-2,TRBJ1-1,CASSRRGGFEAFF,TGTGCCAGCAGCCGAAGGGGAGGGTTTGAAGCTTTCTTT
TRBD1,NA,TRBV7-2,TRBJ2-3,CASSFLPGQGTDTQYF,TGTGCCAGCAGCTTTCTTCCGGGACAGGGCACAGATACGCAGTATTTT
NA,NA,TRBV7-3,TRBJ2-1,CASSAGSYNEQFF,TGTGCCAGCTCGGCGGGGTCCTACAATGAGCAGTTCTTC
TRBD1,NA,TRBV7-8,TRBJ1-4,CASSSRQGINEKLFF,TGTGCCAGCAGCTCGAGACAGGGGATTAATGAAAAACTGTTTTTT
TRBD1,NA,TRBV19,TRBJ1-2,CASSIDRANGYTF,TGTGCCAGTAGTATCGACAGGGCCAATGGCTACACCTTC
TRBD1,few,TRBV4-1,TRBJ1-3,CASSRIPGQGLSGNTIYF,TGCGCCAGCAGCCGGATCCCGGGACAGGGCCTCTCTGGAAACACCATATATTTT
NA,NA,TRBV6-5,TRBJ1-5,CASRAGLWQPQHF,TGTGCCAGCAGGGCAGGGCTTTGGCAGCCCCAGCATTTT
NA,NA,TRBV2,TRBJ2-5,CASSLQETQYF,TGTGCCAGCAGCCTCCAGGAGACCCAGTACTTC
NA,NA,TRBV12-3/TRBV12-4,TRBJ1-2,CASSPRAGGYTF,TGTGCCAGCAGTCCACGGGCGGGAGGCTACACCTTC
NA,NA,TRBV7-2,TRBJ2-5,CASSLVGGQTQYF,TGTGCCAGCAGCTTAGTGGGGGGTCAGACCCAGTACTTC
NA,NA,TRBV10-2,TRBJ2-1,CASSPNRNEQFF,TGCGCCAGCAGCCCGAACAGGAATGAGCAGTTCTTC
NA,NA,TRBV10-1,TRBJ2-7,CASSELWSSYEQYF,TGCGCCAGCAGTGAGTTATGGAGCTCCTACGAGCAGTACTTC
TRBD2,NA,TRBV3-1/TRBV3-2,TRBJ2-7,CASSQRRGTPYEQYF,TGTGCCAGCAGCCAAAGGCGGGGGACCCCCTACGAGCAGTACTTC
NA,NA,TRBV5-5,TRBJ1-2,CASSLRGGDLGYGYTF,TGTGCCAGCAGCTTAAGGGGGGGAGATCTGGGCTATGGCTACACCTTC
TRBD1,few,TRBV7-2,TRBJ1-3,CASSRDDRGRDTIYF,TGTGCCAGCAGCCGTGATGACAGGGGGCGGGACACCATATATTTT
TRBD2,NA,TRBV4-2,TRBJ2-3,CASSQGTSRDTQYF,TGTGCCAGCAGCCAAGGGACTAGCAGAGATACGCAGTATTTT
NA,few,TRBV18,TRBJ1-1,CASSEGLDRGNTEAFF,TGTGCCAGCTCAGAAGGCCTAGACAGAGGGAACACTGAAGCTTTCTTT
TRBD1,few,TRBV19,TRBJ2-2,CASRLGTGLSTGELFF,TGTGCCAGTAGACTAGGGACAGGGTTGAGCACCGGGGAGCTGTTTTTT
TRBD2,NA,TRBV7-2,TRBJ2-2,CASSSGLADTGELFF,TGTGCCAGCAGCTCCGGACTAGCGGACACCGGGGAGCTGTTTTTT
NA,NA,TRBV21-1,TRBJ1-5,CASSKSGGRSNQPQHF,TGTGCCAGCAGCAAGTCAGGGGGGCGTAGCAATCAGCCCCAGCATTTT
NA,NA,TRBV5-1,TRBJ2-7,CASSLMAAGEQYF,TGCGCCAGCAGCTTGATGGCTGCGGGCGAGCAGTACTTC
NA,NA,TRBV10-3,TRBJ1-2,CANSGGSARYGYTF,TGTGCCAACTCGGGGGGGTCAGCGAGATATGGCTACACCTTC
NA,NA,TRBV5-4,TRBJ1-2,CASSLDAGEGYTF,TGTGCCAGCAGCTTGGATGCAGGGGAGGGCTACACCTTC
TRBD1,few,TRBV5-1,TRBJ1-2,CASSLGDRGITF,TGCGCCAGCAGCTTGGGAGACAGGGGCATCACCTTC
TRBD1,NA,TRBV6-5,TRBJ1-1,CARETGPNTEAFF,TGTGCCAGGGAGACAGGGCCGAACACTGAAGCTTTCTTT
TRBD2,NA,TRBV19,TRBJ2-6,CASSDRTSGGAGANVLTF,TGTGCCAGTAGTGACCGGACTAGCGGGGGGGCTGGGGCCAACGTCCTGACTTTC
NA,NA,TRBV7-2,TRBJ1-2,CASSLGGGRGNYYGYTF,TGTGCCAGCAGCTTAGGAGGGGGAAGGGGAAATTACTATGGCTACACCTTC
TRBD1,NA,TRBV11-3,TRBJ2-1,CASTDRDNNEQFF,TGTGCCAGCACCGACAGGGACAACAATGAGCAGTTCTTC
NA,NA,TRBV18,TRBJ1-3,CASLHAGAGNTIYF,TGTGCCAGCCTTCACGCCGGGGCTGGAAACACCATATATTTT
TRBD1,NA,TRBV6-1,TRBJ1-4,CASSEPGQGAEKLFF,TGTGCCAGCAGTGAACCGGGACAGGGGGCTGAAAAACTGTTTTTT
NA,NA,TRBV7-3,TRBJ1-6,CASSPGGNSPLHF,TGTGCCAGCAGCCCGGGGGGAAATTCACCCCTCCACTTT
NA,NA,TRBV30,TRBJ2-3,CAWTFTDTQYF,TGTGCCTGGACTTTCACAGATACGCAGTATTTT
NA,few,TRBV9,TRBJ1-2,CASTTGVRGDYGYTF,TGTGCCAGCACCACCGGAGTTCGAGGCGACTATGGCTACACCTTC
TRBD1,few,TRBV30,TRBJ2-7,CASSGTASYEQYF,TGTGCCTCCTCCGGGACAGCATCCTACGAGCAGTACTTC
NA,NA,TRBV5-1,TRBJ1-2,CASSSAGVPYGYTF,TGCGCCAGCAGCTCCGCGGGGGTACCCTATGGCTACACCTTC